This TCR beta chain appears in the sequencing data of a study of vaccination effects on CD4 cells after COVID-19 (dated by TCRdb to 2021 to 2024). Background on the whole study: Participants received two doses of either the BNT162b2 or the mRNA-1273 mRNA SARS-CoV-2 vaccine. SARS-CoV-2 spike-specific CD4+ TCR repertoires were compared before and after mRNA vaccination in COVID-19 convalescent patients and in infection-naive vaccine recipients. Altogether, over 9 COVID-19 convalescent patients and a handful of SARS-CoV-2-naive healthy vaccine recipients made up the full study. Cultures from other donors in the study were sequenced using the Oncomine TCR Beta short-read assay on an Illumina iSeq 100. General study outcomes and caveats: In healthy vaccine recipients, vaccine-induced clones were almost all SARS-CoV-2 mono-reactive, with only 1 of 255 being cross-reactive with common cold coronaviruses. The study was limited by a small number of convalescent patients and lacked early post-infection timepoints. Marked clonal contraction was observed in both infection-induced and vaccine-induced clones at late post-vaccination timepoints, consistent with waning T cell responses.

The ViraFEST assay stimulated PBMC with viral peptide pools and then used TCR sequencing to identify antigen-specific CD4+ T cell clonotypes by expansion. After 10 to 11 days of culture, CD4+ T cells were isolated with the EasySep CD4+ T cell isolation kit. The absence of prior SARS-CoV-2 infection in healthy vaccine recipients was confirmed by negative nucleocapsid antibodies before and after vaccination. About 2.2 million PBMC per well were cultured in IMDM with around 5% human AB serum, roughly 10 IU/ml IL-2 and gentamicin, plus 10 ug/ml peptides. On days 3 and 7, half of the culture medium was replaced with fresh IL-2-containing medium. Each peptide stimulation condition was cultured in triplicate wells unless otherwise noted. Using Ficoll-Paque Plus gradient centrifugation, PBMC were separated from whole blood and then either used fresh or cryopreserved at -140C. The spike proteins of SARS-CoV-2 and of the common cold coronaviruses HCoV-NL63, HCoV-OC43 and HCoV-229E were spanned by overlapping peptide pools. Genomic DNA was extracted from cultured CD4+ T cells with the QIAamp micro DNA kit.

V loses 4 bases, J loses 0 bases, and the germline ends lie 7 bases apart. CDR1 and CDR2, looked up from the germline V gene, are MDHEN and SYDVKM. The CDR3 runs 13 residues from the cysteine to the valine. Of the read, only the CDR3 DNA is kept; its 39 bases are in frame from base 1. In this sample, this clone turned up once. The target of this receptor is not known. Per-base qualities were not stored, and no clone one base away is much larger. Receptor amplification or capture employed the immunoSEQ multiplex PCR assay. TCR beta CDR3 sequencing was performed on DNA from the cultured, isolated CD4+ T cells. As for the original processing: The analysis removed non-productive TCR sequences, trimmed reads to the CDR3 region, and retained only CDR3s that were 7 or more amino acids long. Antigen-specific clonotypes were identified with the MANAFEST web app by comparing expansion in peptide wells against reference cultures. For clones to be considered positive, expansion at FDR<0.05 versus reference and all other wells, an odds ratio above 5, and a frequency above 0.1% in two replicate wells were required. A clonotype was defined as cross-reactive if the clonotype was significantly expanded both in SARS-CoV-2 spike wells and in at least one common cold coronavirus spike condition. Using the stringdist R package, CDR3 similarity was measured by Levenshtein distance, and unrooted trees were constructed with ape in R 3.6.1. This immuneACCESS table, as held by TCRdb, lists in-frame sequences with V and J called but not all clones. Of the missing ones, under half trace to an unresolved V gene in checked studies; the others have no known cause. V, J and clone size are taken as reported in that table, and D and trimming were inferred from the DNA itself. The sample table shows approximately 68,000 clones, and 60% to 85% are seen once. 10% to 13% of the sample is taken by the ten largest.

This receptor was identified in a human donor who received a COVID-19 vaccine. Specimen: CD4+ T cells from PBMCs cultured with SARS-CoV-2 spike peptides, collected before COVID-19 vaccination. What the cell subset or site label conveys for this sample: SARS-CoV-2 spike overlapping peptide pool stimulation. This sequence uses TRBV28 and TRBJ2-7; a confident D gene designation cannot be given. At the DNA level, the sequence is TGTGCCAGCAGTTCGCCGAACTCCTACGAGCAGTACGTC. It encodes CASSSPNSYEQYV.